Shown below are 15 T cell receptor beta chains from a single sample sequenced in a study of blood T cell repertoires in COVID-19. Method: immunoSEQ multiplex PCR; TCRdb's copy keeps in-frame clones and lacks some. Of 200,000 to 250,000 clones in the sample, roughly 87% were seen once. The sequenced sample was PBMCs or T cells enriched from blood (not recorded which). These receptors all come from a young man who had recovered from COVID-19.

This clone was counted once. This chain uses TRBV30 with TRBJ1-2, with D uncertain. The CDR3 contains 11 residues. With 0 bases removed from V and 8 bases from J, the gap between germline ends came to 7 bases. The germline V gene encodes CDR1 GTSNPN and CDR2 SVGIG (reference sequence). CDR3 DNA sequence: TGTGCCTGGAGTGTACGGGTGGGCTACACCTTC. Translating it yields CAWSVRVGYTF. Variable domain in full (rest from reference TRBV30 and TRBJ1-2): SQTIHQWPATLVQPVGSPLSLECTVEGTSNPNLYWYRQAAGRGLQLLFYSVGIGQISSEVPQNLSASRPQDRQFILSSKKLLLSDSGFYLCAWSVRVGYTFGSGTRLTVV.

This clone occurred once. The chain carries TRBV27 and TRBJ1-5; D gene uncertain. V was clipped by 3 bases and J by 5 bases, with 11 bases between them. This CDR3 spans 14 amino acids. CDR1 and CDR2 from the germline V gene are MNHEY and SMNVEV (reference sequence). CDR3 sequence (DNA): TGTGCCAGCAGTTTTGAGACAACCGATCAGCCCCAGCATTTT. This translates into CASSFETTDQPQHF.

J is TRBJ2-5 and V is TRBV7-8; D is undetermined. The CDR3 is 13 amino acids. V lost 3 bases and J 5 bases, leaving 10 bases between the germline ends. From germline, CDR1 is SGHVS and CDR2 FQNEAQ. The chain's CDR3 is CASSFRVLETQYF. As DNA, the CDR3 is TGTGCCAGCAGCTTCCGAGTCCTCGAGACCCAGTACTTC.

The chain carries TRBV7-2 and TRBJ1-2; D is perhaps TRBD1 (5 bases). CDR1 is SGHTA, CDR2 FQGNSA, per germline. V was shortened by 5 bases and J by 1 base, with 14 bases between the two germline ends. This CDR3 region has 15 residues. The chain's CDR3 is CASSPRQQLNYGYTF. CDR3 nucleotide sequence: TGTGCCAGCAGCCCCAGACAGCAGCTTAACTATGGCTACACCTTC.

This chain joins TRBV27 and TRBJ1-4, with a tentative D call TRBD1 (6 bases). Germline-derived CDR1 and CDR2 are MNHEY and SMNVEV (reference sequence). There are 12 residues in the CDR3. The V end lost 5 bases, the J end lost 8 bases, and 9 bases lay between the germline ends. CDR3 nucleotides: TGTGCCAGCAGTATAGGGGGAGAAAAACTGTTTTTT. This translates into CASSIGGEKLFF. The full variable domain, in which reference TRBV27 and TRBJ1-4 provide the parts outside the CDR3, is EAQVTQNPRYLITVTGKKLTVTCSQNMNHEYMSWYRQDPGLGLRQIYYSMNVEVTDKGDVPEGYKVSRKEKRNFPLILESPSPNQTSLYFCASSIGGEKLFFGSGTQLSVL.

This chain joins TRBV28 and TRBJ1-4; 10 bases are a match to TRBD1. CDR1 and CDR2 from the germline V gene are MDHEN and SYDVKM. V was pared by 6 bases and J by 8 bases, with 3 bases of the junction left unmatched. The length of the CDR3 is 13 residues. The CDR3 sequence is CASRGQGIEKLFF. CDR3 nucleotide sequence: TGTGCCAGCAGGGGACAGGGGATCGAAAAACTGTTTTTT.

The chain uses TRBV2 and TRBJ2-7; D not resolved. Trimming left V 6 bases short and J 2 bases short, with 14 bases between. Germline CDR1 and CDR2: SNHLY and FYNNEI. This CDR3 is built from 14 residues. This chain's CDR3 is CASSPNSSPYEQYF. In DNA, the CDR3 is TGTGCCAGCAGCCCAAACTCGTCCCCCTACGAGCAGTACTTC.

Note on this clone: Other DNA sequences in this sample translate to the same CDR3. The genes are TRBV27 and TRBJ2-7; TRBD1 is a possible D gene (5 bases). The CDR3 is made up of 13 amino acids. V shed 0 bases and J shed 3 bases, with 6 bases lying between them. Germline lookup yields CDR1 MNHEY and CDR2 SMNVEV (reference sequence). CDR3 in amino acids: CASSLSDNYEQYF. The CDR3 DNA reads as TGTGCCAGCAGTTTATCGGACAACTACGAGCAGTACTTC.

This chain joins TRBV12-3 or TRBV12-4 and TRBJ1-5, with unresolved D. Trimming left V 3 bases short and J 7 bases short, with 10 bases between. This CDR3 region has 13 residues. The CDR3 region is CASSFEDLQPQHF. The CDR3 DNA reads as TGTGCCAGCAGTTTCGAGGACTTACAGCCCCAGCATTTT.

The J gene is TRBJ2-5, the V gene TRBV6-5; D remains unclear. The V and J ends lost 6 bases and 5 bases respectively, with 13 bases between them. CDR3 size: 13 residues. Germline values: CDR1 MNHEY, CDR2 SVGAGI. Here the CDR3 DNA reads TGTGCCAGCAGCCAAGACATCGCGGAGACCCAGTACTTC. Translation gives CASSQDIAETQYF.

The rearrangement uses TRBV6-5 and TRBJ2-3; tentative D call: TRBD2 (6 bases). CDR1 MNHEY and CDR2 SVGAGI come from the germline V gene. The CDR3 has 14 residues. V was shortened by 2 bases and J by 10 bases, with 16 bases between the two germline ends. CDR3 protein: CASSYRLERAAQYF. Written as DNA, the CDR3 is TGTGCCAGCAGTTACCGACTAGAGCGCGCCGCGCAGTATTTT.

The chain joins TRBV4-1 to TRBJ1-2, with 8 positions matching TRBD1. The CDR3 runs 18 residues. The V gene's germline CDR1 is MGHRA and CDR2 YSYEKL. J gave up 4 bases and V 3 bases, and 16 bases lay outside the gene matches. CDR3 nucleotides: TGCGCCAGCAGCCAGAGAATCACCGGGACAGGAAACCTCTATGGCTACACCTTC. This codes for CASSQRITGTGNLYGYTF.

This clone was detected a few times. The rearrangement uses TRBV6-5 and TRBJ1-6; D is ambiguous. The CDR3 extends over 12 amino acids. In germline, CDR1 is MNHEY, CDR2 SVGAGI. The V end lost 6 bases, the J end lost 11 bases, and 11 bases lay between the germline ends. The CDR3 reads CASSQFRAPLHF. The CDR3 bases are TGTGCCAGCAGCCAGTTTCGGGCACCCCTCCACTTT.

This clone turned up a few times. The chain is built from TRBV6-1 and TRBJ2-7, with TRBD2 identical over 8 bases. The V gene's germline CDR1 is MNHNS and CDR2 SASEGT. The CDR3 has 15 amino acids. Trimming at V came to 0 bases and at J to 5 bases, leaving 6 bases not matched to a gene. CDR3 sequence reads: CASSEADGRADEQYF. The CDR3 DNA sequence: TGTGCCAGCAGTGAAGCGGACGGGAGGGCCGACGAGCAGTACTTC.

V usage is TRBV19 and J usage is TRBJ1-2; D perhaps matches TRBD1 (5 bases). Trimming stripped 4 bases from V and 1 base from J, with 10 bases between. The CDR3 length is 14 residues. The germline CDR1 and CDR2 sequences are LNHDA and SQIVND (reference sequence). This CDR3 is CASSNQGRNYGYTF. The CDR3 coding sequence is TGTGCCAGTAGTAATCAGGGTCGTAACTATGGCTACACCTTC.